The present T cell receptor (beta chain) was sequenced within a study of cytomegalovirus exposure and HLA in healthy donors (dated by TCRdb to about 2017). General notes on the study: According to a later analysis, one platform produced both the 100 to 150 validation repertoires and the approximately 670 repertoires of the first cohort. Besides the first cohort of roughly 700 subjects, a separate validation cohort made up of roughly 130 different subjects was used. The study aimed to test whether cataloging public T cell receptors could reveal signatures of past pathogen exposure. High-throughput TCR immunosequencing, statistical association of individual TCRs with disease status, and machine learning were combined to predict cytomegalovirus infection status. Broad study findings and their caveats: In vitro tests confirmed that a few of the cytomegalovirus-associated TCR beta chains recognize cytomegalovirus antigens. It was suggested by the authors that the approach could potentially be generalized to other disease states and immunological phenotypes. A later analysis found that TCRs clustered in the first cohort also tended to co-occur in the approximately 120 validation repertoires, with roughly 95% of cluster scores above 0. The study listed 150 to 200 TCR beta chains as associated with cytomegalovirus. Cytomegalovirus status was reported to be diagnosed by the classifier with high specificity and sensitivity in both the original and validation cohorts. Most TCR sequences were observed very rarely across donors, whereas some public TCRs were present in many individuals. A later analysis had no HLA typing for the validation cohort, so co-occurrence there was scored across all 110 or so repertoires.

V is reduced by 2 bases and J by 6 bases, leaving a spacing of 14 bases between them. Per the germline V gene (reference sequence), SEHNR is the CDR1 and FQNEAQ is the CDR2. The CDR3 runs 15 amino acids, cysteine and phenylalanine included. The kept DNA is CDR3 alone, 45 bases in frame from the first base. The protocol used for the library was the immunoSEQ multiplex PCR assay. For the original study's pipeline: A statistical classification framework was developed to diagnose cytomegalovirus status using the catalog of TCR beta chain sequences. In its TCRdb copy, this immuneACCESS table keeps in-frame sequences only and misses some clones. Where compared with another copy, unresolved V genes explain less than half of these, and the others have no known cause. Clonal size and the V and J genes are those of that table, whereas D and trimming came from the DNA. The sample contains 90,000 to 130,000 clones, around 85% of them found a single time. The ten largest clonotypes hold 3% to 3.5% of the sample.

Regarding this clone: This receptor's antigen is unknown. Base quality data are lacking; no much larger clone is found one base away.

The donors were included in the validation cohort of approximately 120 subjects, a group kept apart from the roughly 670-subject first cohort. The rearrangement joined TRBV7-9 to TRBJ2-1; the D gene cannot be resolved reliably. The TCR originated in a woman aged 18-30 years in good health and CMV-seronegative. Sequenced sample: PBMCs. The CDR3 corresponds to CASSLPRVSINEQFF. Here is the DNA: TGTGCCAGCAGCTTACCCCGCGTCTCGATCAATGAGCAGTTCTTC.